This T cell receptor (beta chain) derives from a study of OX40 agonist ivuxolimab in advanced cancers. Whole-study context: Patients received ivuxolimab, an intravenous treatment, every 2 weeks at 0.01 to 10 mg/kg. Eligibility admitted prior anti-PD-1, anti-PD-L1 or anti-CTLA-4 therapy; 35% to 40% had some.

V lost 7 bases and J lost 6, with 13 bases in between. Germline V gene data show CDR1 as SGHVS and CDR2 as FQNEAQ. The CDR3 spans 13 residues. Patients were excluded for autoimmune disease history or systemic immunosuppression. Profiling relied on immunoSEQ multiplex PCR, and the TCRdb table lists in-frame clones only, not all of them. The repertoire includes some 100,000 clones, about 84% of them detected once, and roughly 5.4% sits in the top ten. Sequencing was performed on CD4+ or CD8+ T cells sorted from blood, taken in a trial of the OX40 agonist ivuxolimab. The chain combines TRBV7-8 with TRBJ2-1; maybe TRBD2 (6 bases). The sequence was obtained from an adult with an advanced solid tumor such as melanoma, head and neck, liver or kidney cancer. CDR3 residues: CASTLGLSNEQFF. The CDR3 DNA sequence: TGTGCCAGCACCTTGGGACTTAGCAATGAGCAGTTCTTC.